Listed below are T cell receptor beta chains from one sample, sequenced in a study of blood T cell repertoires in COVID-19. The assay was immunoSEQ multiplex PCR, and TCRdb's table has in-frame clones only and misses some. The sample contains 150,000 to 200,000 clones, approximately 91% of which appear only once. Material for sequencing was peripheral blood. Receptors originate from a man aged 18 to 30 with acute or convalescent COVID-19. CDR3s include the opening cysteine and the closing phenylalanine or tryptophan. A D gene is named only where the DNA matches it firmly. Not every row has a clone size; where given, it reads once, few, many or a size class.

cdr3_aa	cdr3_nt	clone_size	v_call	j_call	d_call
CASSQSGYEQYF	TGTGCCAGCAGCCAGTCAGGCTACGAGCAGTACTTC	NA	TRBV3-1/TRBV3-2	TRBJ2-7	NA
CASSQSAGAHNEQFF	TGTGCCAGCAGCCAATCAGCGGGGGCTCACAATGAGCAGTTCTTC	NA	TRBV3-1/TRBV3-2	TRBJ2-1	TRBD2
CASSSRGFEVDTQYF	TGTGCCAGCAGCTCCAGGGGGTTTGAGGTAGATACGCAGTATTTT	NA	TRBV9	TRBJ2-3	TRBD1
CASSLDQQGFYEQYF	TGTGCCAGCAGCTTGGACCAACAGGGGTTCTACGAGCAGTACTTC	NA	TRBV5-4	TRBJ2-7	TRBD1
CASSLAGGAEAFF	TGTGCCAGCAGCTTAGCTGGAGGAGCTGAAGCTTTCTTT	NA	TRBV7-9	TRBJ1-1	NA
CASSRGQTNTEAFF	TGTGCCAGCAGCCGGGGACAAACGAACACTGAAGCTTTCTTT	NA	TRBV7-9	TRBJ1-1	NA
CASRRPDTYEQYF	TGCGCCAGCAGGCGCCCAGACACCTACGAGCAGTACTTC	few	TRBV10-2	TRBJ2-7	NA
CASSLNPGSGNTIYF	TGCGCCAGCAGCTTGAACCCAGGCTCTGGAAACACCATATATTTT	once	TRBV5-1	TRBJ1-3	NA
CASSSSENYGYTF	TGTGCCAGCAGCTCTAGCGAAAACTATGGCTACACCTTC	NA	TRBV7-9	TRBJ1-2	NA
CASSLSRGMNEQFF	TGCGCCAGCAGCTTGTCTCGGGGTATGAATGAGCAGTTCTTC	NA	TRBV5-1	TRBJ2-1	NA
CASCRDRGHTEAFF	TGTGCCAGCTGCCGGGACAGGGGGCACACTGAAGCTTTCTTT	once	TRBV28	TRBJ1-1	TRBD1
CASSLDRTQETQYF	TGCGCCAGCAGCTTGGACAGGACCCAAGAGACCCAGTACTTC	few	TRBV5-1	TRBJ2-5	NA
CSTGDSEEKLFF	TGCAGCACCGGGGACAGTGAAGAAAAACTGTTTTTT	NA	TRBV29-1	TRBJ1-4	TRBD1
CASSGASGYNEQFF	TGTGCCAGCAGTGGGGCTAGCGGATACAATGAGCAGTTCTTC	NA	TRBV2	TRBJ2-1	TRBD2
CASRQRQGTNTEAFF	TGTGCCAGCAGACAACGACAGGGGACGAACACTGAAGCTTTCTTT	once	TRBV7-2	TRBJ1-1	TRBD1
CASSFGSLRETQYF	TGCGCCAGCAGCTTTGGTAGTTTGAGAGAGACCCAGTACTTC	NA	TRBV5-1	TRBJ2-5	NA
CASSLESGGKDTQYF	TGCGCCAGCAGCTTGGAGTCGGGAGGGAAGGATACGCAGTATTTT	NA	TRBV5-1	TRBJ2-3	TRBD2
CASSSRTSGSTGELFF	TGTGCCAGCAGCTCTAGGACTAGCGGGAGCACCGGGGAGCTGTTTTTT	NA	TRBV5-5	TRBJ2-2	TRBD2
CASSSGSYNEQFF	TGTGCCAGCAGCTCGGGCTCCTACAATGAGCAGTTCTTC	NA	TRBV7-9	TRBJ2-1	NA
CASSPSGTGYEQYF	TGTGCCAGCTCACCATCCGGGACAGGGTACGAGCAGTACTTC	few	TRBV18	TRBJ2-7	TRBD1
CASSQGSGIRYGYTF	TGTGCCAGCAGCCAAGGTTCGGGTATTCGGTATGGCTACACCTTC	few	TRBV3-1/TRBV3-2	TRBJ1-2	NA
CASSLMYRGRENTEAFF	TGTGCCAGCAGCCTTATGTACAGGGGGCGCGAGAACACTGAAGCTTTCTTT	NA	TRBV3-1/TRBV3-2	TRBJ1-1	TRBD1
CATKGQFDTEAFF	TGTGCCACAAAGGGACAGTTCGACACTGAAGCTTTCTTT	NA	TRBV19	TRBJ1-1	TRBD1
CASSLSAGANVLTF	TGTGCCAGCAGCTTATCGGCTGGGGCCAACGTCCTGACTTTC	NA	TRBV11-2	TRBJ2-6	NA
CASSSDSATNEKLFF	TGTGCCAGCTCCTCGGACTCCGCAACTAATGAAAAACTGTTTTTT	NA	TRBV2	TRBJ1-4	NA
CAISESTGMDTQYF	TGTGCCATCAGTGAGTCAACAGGGATGGATACGCAGTATTTT	NA	TRBV10-3	TRBJ2-3	NA